The 22 T cell receptor beta chains below were found in one sample sequenced in a study of PD-1 blockade in classical Hodgkin lymphoma. The time point denotes: cycle 4 day 1 (C4D1), after five to seven weeks of nivolumab. All patients relapsed after autologous stem cell transplantation, and brentuximab vedotin exposure varied. Assay used: immunoSEQ multiplex PCR; TCRdb lists only in-frame clones, some missing. This table has approximately 20,000 clones, 80% appearing once. The sample was peripheral blood mononuclear cells (PBMCs), taken before the fourth cycle of nivolumab. Receptor source: a human donor with classical Hodgkin lymphoma.

The V gene is TRBV19, the J gene TRBJ2-1, with D tentatively TRBD1 or TRBD2 (5 bases each). Trimming pared 5 bases from V and 3 bases from J, leaving 20 bases between. The CDR3 length is 17 residues. CDR1 LNHDA and CDR2 SQIVND come from the germline V gene (reference sequence). CDR3 DNA sequence: TGTGCCAGTAGTCCCGACGAGGGGCTCTTAAGCTACAATGAGCAGTTCTTC. This sequence encodes CASSPDEGLLSYNEQFF.

The chain links TRBV5-1 to TRBJ2-5; TRBD1 aligns across 8 bases. In germline, CDR1 is SGHRS, CDR2 YFSETQ. V lost 4 bases to trimming and J lost 2 bases; unmatched junction nucleotides: 7. The CDR3 totals 15 residues. The DNA of the CDR3 is TGCGCCAGCAGCCTCAGGGGGCTTGGGCAAGAGACCCAGTACTTC. It translates to CASSLRGLGQETQYF.

The V gene is TRBV2, the J gene TRBJ1-4; D is unresolved. V shed 3 bases and J shed 8 bases, with 10 bases lying between them. The CDR3 length is 13 residues. Looked up from germline, CDR1 is SNHLY and CDR2 is FYNNEI. CDR3: CASSDSRGEKLFF. In DNA, the CDR3 is TGTGCCAGCAGTGATTCAAGAGGGGAAAAACTGTTTTTT.

This clone has just a few counts. The chain links TRBV28 to TRBJ1-6; D remains unclear. This CDR3 is 14 amino acids long. Germline values: CDR1 MDHEN, CDR2 SYDVKM. Trimming left V 2 bases short and J 7 bases short, with 9 bases between. CDR3 sequence reads: CASSLRHSNSPLHF. The DNA for the CDR3 is TGTGCCAGCAGTTTAAGGCACTCCAATTCACCCCTCCACTTT.

The chain uses TRBV5-4 and TRBJ1-1; D not certain. The CDR3 spans 14 residues. Germline V gene data show CDR1 as SGHNT and CDR2 as YYREEE (reference sequence). V shed 0 bases and J shed 0 bases, with 6 bases lying between them. The CDR3 DNA follows: TGTGCCAGCAGCTTGGGACCCATGAACACTGAAGCTTTCTTT. It translates to CASSLGPMNTEAFF.

This rearrangement joins TRBV5-1 to TRBJ2-2; 9 nucleotides line up with TRBD2. The CDR3 covers 17 residues. V lost 4 bases, J lost 6 bases, and 13 bases stayed unmatched. Germline-derived CDR1 and CDR2 are SGHRS and YFSETQ. The CDR3 region has the DNA TGCGCCAGCAGCCCCAACGCGGGGACTAGCTGGGCCGGGGAGCTGTTTTTT. This codes for CASSPNAGTSWAGELFF. The full variable domain, rest sourced from reference TRBV5-1 and TRBJ2-2, is KAGVTQTPRYLIKTRGQQVTLSCSPISGHRSVSWYQQTPGQGLQFLFEYFSETQRNKGNFPGRFSGRQFSNSRSEMNVSTLELGDSALYLCASSPNAGTSWAGELFFGEGSRLTVL.

This chain links TRBV6-6 with TRBJ2-7; D not resolved. This CDR3 contains 14 residues. Trimming cost V 8 bases and J 3 bases, with 17 bases left between them. In germline, CDR1 is MNHNY, CDR2 SVGAGI (reference sequence). The CDR3 protein is CASRIFSPNYEQYF. The CDR3 DNA reads TGTGCCAGCCGGATCTTTTCGCCGAACTACGAGCAGTACTTC.

A few counts support this clone. The chain employs TRBV11-2 and TRBJ2-4; D may match TRBD1 or TRBD2 (6 bases each). The germline V and J ends were trimmed by 5 bases and 1 base, with 12 bases remaining between them. The CDR3 consists of 15 residues. Germline CDR1 SGHAT, CDR2 FQNNGV. The CDR3 reads CASSVTGAAKNIQYF. As DNA, the CDR3 is TGTGCCAGCAGCGTGACGGGGGCGGCCAAAAACATTCAGTACTTC.

This chain joins TRBV27 and TRBJ2-7; perhaps TRBD1 as D (5 bases). The CDR3 totals 17 residues. The V gene's germline CDR1 is MNHEY and CDR2 SMNVEV (reference sequence). V was clipped by 6 bases and J by 0 bases, with 21 bases between them. In DNA, the CDR3 is TGTGCCAGCAGCCCAGGGCAAGCCCGCCGAAGCTCCTACGAGCAGTACTTC. It is translated as CASSPGQARRSSYEQYF.

This rearrangement joins TRBV6-6 to TRBJ2-7; 9 bases are shared with TRBD1. V gave up 10 bases and J gave up 4 bases; unmatched junction bases: 5. CDR1 is MNHNY and CDR2 is SVGAGI in the germline V gene (reference sequence). This CDR3 contains 12 residues. CDR3 residues: CATGQGAYEQYF. As DNA, the CDR3 is TGTGCCACGGGACAGGGAGCTTACGAGCAGTACTTC.

The chain links TRBV18 to TRBJ1-1, with D perhaps TRBD1 (5 bases). Germline assignment: CDR1 KGHSH and CDR2 LQKENI. The CDR3 has 18 residues. The V and J ends lost 6 bases and 3 bases respectively, with 26 bases between them. CDR3 coding DNA: TGTGCCAGCTCCTTACTCCCACTGGGGGGGGATGGAGACACTGAAGCTTTCTTT. It specifies CASSLLPLGGDGDTEAFF.

CDR3 in amino acids: CASGFGTGYLDTQYF. For the CDR3, the DNA is TGTGCTAGTGGTTTCGGGACAGGGTATCTAGATACGCAGTATTTT. The chain employs TRBV12-5 and TRBJ2-3; TRBD1 agrees at 9 bases. The V and J ends lost 3 bases and 5 bases, in that order; junction bases with no gene match: 6. The CDR3 runs to 15 residues. Per germline, CDR1 LGHNT and CDR2 FRNRAP.

This rearrangement joins TRBV5-5 to TRBJ2-1; 14 bases are a match to TRBD2. This CDR3 spans 17 amino acids. The V segment lost 2 bases and the J segment 5 bases; nucleotides outside the gene matches: 6. The germline CDR1 and CDR2 sequences are SGHKS and YYEKEE (reference sequence). CDR3 amino acids: CASSLRTSGRMNNEQFF. CDR3 coding DNA: TGTGCCAGCAGCTTAAGGACTAGCGGGAGGATGAACAATGAGCAGTTCTTC.

In regard to this clone: The junction differs from germline at one of its ends, possibly a read error. This rearrangement joins TRBV4-1 to TRBJ2-5, with D perhaps TRBD2 (7 bases). The CDR3 runs to 16 residues. Germline V gene lookup returns CDR1 MGHRA and CDR2 YSYEKL. This CDR3 reads CAGSQGLTGLGETQYF. In DNA form, the CDR3 reads TGCGCCGGCAGCCAAGGCTTGACAGGACTAGGAGAGACCCAGTACTTC.

This chain joins TRBV25-1 and TRBJ2-7; no clear D. CDR3 length: 13 amino acids. The germline CDR1 and CDR2 sequences are MGHDK and SYGVNS. The germline V and J ends were trimmed by 3 bases and 2 bases, with 8 bases remaining between them. In nucleotides, the CDR3 is TGTGCCAGCAGTGACAGGCTCCCCTACGAGCAGTACTTC. Translated: CASSDRLPYEQYF.

The chain carries TRBV15 and TRBJ1-4; D uncertain. V lost 0 bases to trimming and J lost 0 bases, with 5 bases between them. The CDR3 contains 15 residues. CDR1 and CDR2 from the germline V gene are LNHNV and YYDKDF (reference sequence). CDR3 bases: TGTGCCACCAGCAGAGACTTTGCAACTAATGAAAAACTGTTTTTT. It translates to CATSRDFATNEKLFF.

The gene calls are TRBV5-8 and TRBJ2-3, with D perhaps matching TRBD2 (5 bases). The germline gives CDR1 SGHTS, CDR2 YDEGEE. This CDR3 has 15 residues. V shed 4 bases and J shed 5 bases, with 17 bases lying between them. The CDR3 DNA reads TGTGCCAGCAGCCCAAGCGGTGGAGTGGGAGATACGCAGTATTTT. This sequence encodes CASSPSGGVGDTQYF.

The CDR3 region is CASSLHGTDTDTQYF. DNA of the CDR3: TGTGCCAGCAGCTTGCACGGGACAGACACAGATACGCAGTATTTT. The chain carries TRBV11-2 and TRBJ2-3; 7 bases are a match to TRBD1. This CDR3 region has 15 residues. Germline V gene sequence: CDR1 SGHAT, CDR2 FQNNGV. V shed 3 bases, J shed 2 bases, and the junction held 5 bases outside the gene matches.

This clone was seen just once. Here the CDR3 reads CASSMAFAGGQETQYF. The CDR3 bases are TGTGCCAGTAGTATGGCGTTTGCGGGGGGCCAAGAGACCCAGTACTTC. The chain employs TRBV19 and TRBJ2-5; 8 bases agree with TRBD2. The germline gives CDR1 LNHDA, CDR2 SQIVND (reference sequence). J gave up 1 base and V 3 bases, and 7 bases lay outside the gene matches. The CDR3 consists of 16 residues.

The rearrangement joins TRBV7-8 to TRBJ1-5; D is unresolved. The germline V gene has CDR1 SGHVS and CDR2 FQNEAQ. The CDR3 covers 14 residues. The V end was cut by 5 bases, the J end by 4 bases, with 12 bases between. Written as DNA, the CDR3 is TGTGCCAGCAGCCCAATGTTTGGGAATCAGCCCCAGCATTTT. This sequence encodes CASSPMFGNQPQHF.

This clone has a single count. The chain couples TRBV6-5 to TRBJ2-2; D unresolved. Germline CDR1 reads MNHEY; CDR2 reads SVGAGI. CDR3 length: 15 residues. The V gene lost 0 bases and the J gene lost 0 bases, with 5 bases spanning the gap. The CDR3 spells CASSYSPANTGELFF. For the CDR3, the DNA is TGTGCCAGCAGTTACTCCCCAGCGAACACCGGGGAGCTGTTTTTT.

This chain links TRBV21-1 with TRBJ1-6; TRBD1 is the table's D call and was not checked against the DNA. TRBV21-1 is assigned pseudogene status. This CDR3 is 19 amino acids long. The CDR3 loop is CASSTEDKWDSGGGSPLHF. DNA of the CDR3: TGTGCCAGCAGCACCGAGGATAAGTGGGACAGTGGAGGGGGTTCACCCCTCCACTTT.